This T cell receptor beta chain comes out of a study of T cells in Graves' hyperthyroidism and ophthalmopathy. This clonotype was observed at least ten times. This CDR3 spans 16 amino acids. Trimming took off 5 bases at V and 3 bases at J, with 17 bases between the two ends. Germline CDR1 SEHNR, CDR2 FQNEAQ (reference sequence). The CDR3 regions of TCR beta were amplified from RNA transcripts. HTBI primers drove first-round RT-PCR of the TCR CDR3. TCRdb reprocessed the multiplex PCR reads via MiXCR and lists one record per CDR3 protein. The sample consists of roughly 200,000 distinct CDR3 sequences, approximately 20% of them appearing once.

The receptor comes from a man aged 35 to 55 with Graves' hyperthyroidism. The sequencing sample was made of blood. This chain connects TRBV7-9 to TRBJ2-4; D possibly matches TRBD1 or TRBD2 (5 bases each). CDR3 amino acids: CASSHGGKGRKNIQYF. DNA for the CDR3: TGTGCCAGCAGCCATGGGGGAAAAGGCCGCAAAAACATTCAGTACTTC.